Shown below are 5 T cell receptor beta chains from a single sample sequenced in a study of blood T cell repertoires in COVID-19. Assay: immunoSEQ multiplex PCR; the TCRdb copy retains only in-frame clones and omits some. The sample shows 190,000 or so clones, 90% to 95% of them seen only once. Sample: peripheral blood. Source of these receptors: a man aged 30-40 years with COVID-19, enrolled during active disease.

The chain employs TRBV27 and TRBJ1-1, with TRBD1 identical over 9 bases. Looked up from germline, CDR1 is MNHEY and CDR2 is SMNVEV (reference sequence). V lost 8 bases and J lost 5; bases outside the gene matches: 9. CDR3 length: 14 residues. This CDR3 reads CASSVDRGKTEAFF. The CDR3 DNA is TGTGCCAGCTCCGTAGACAGGGGGAAGACTGAAGCTTTCTTT.

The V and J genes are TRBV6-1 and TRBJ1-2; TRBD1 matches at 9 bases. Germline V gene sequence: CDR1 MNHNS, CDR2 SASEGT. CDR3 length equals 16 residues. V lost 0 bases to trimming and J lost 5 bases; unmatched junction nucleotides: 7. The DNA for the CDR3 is TGTGCCAGCAGTGAAGCATCGGGGACAGGGTGGTATGGCTACACCTTC. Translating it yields CASSEASGTGWYGYTF.

CDR3 DNA: TGCGCCAGCAGTGATCGAATAGCGGGGAACGAGCAGTACTTC. It specifies CASSDRIAGNEQYF. The chain employs TRBV10-1 and TRBJ2-7; 8 bases fit TRBD2. V dropped 3 bases and J dropped 5; count of bases not matched to a gene: 6. The V gene's germline CDR1 is WNHNN and CDR2 SYGVQD (reference sequence). There are 14 residues in the CDR3.

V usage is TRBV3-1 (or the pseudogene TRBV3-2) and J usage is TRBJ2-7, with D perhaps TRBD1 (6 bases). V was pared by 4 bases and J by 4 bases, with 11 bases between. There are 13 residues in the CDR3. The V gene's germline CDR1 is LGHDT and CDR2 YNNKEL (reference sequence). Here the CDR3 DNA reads TGTGCCAGCAGCCGCCAGGACAGATACGAGCAGTACTTC. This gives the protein CASSRQDRYEQYF.

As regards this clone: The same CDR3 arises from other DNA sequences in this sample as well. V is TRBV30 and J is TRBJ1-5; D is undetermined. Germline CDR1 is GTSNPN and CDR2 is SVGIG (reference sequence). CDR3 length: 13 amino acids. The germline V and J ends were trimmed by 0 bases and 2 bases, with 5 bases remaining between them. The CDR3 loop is CAWSVRGNQPQHF. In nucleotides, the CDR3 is TGTGCCTGGAGTGTGAGGGGCAATCAGCCCCAGCATTTT.